This T cell receptor (beta chain) appears in the sequencing data of a study of OX40 agonist ivuxolimab in advanced cancers. The germline gives CDR1 SGHVS, CDR2 FQNEAQ. The CDR3 contains 15 residues. Trimming took 4 bases from V and 5 from J; bases not matched to a gene: 6. Generated by immunoSEQ multiplex PCR, the TCRdb table keeps only in-frame clones and is missing some. Here the sample spans almost 65,000 clones, roughly 83% being singletons. The sequence came from an adult with an advanced solid tumor such as melanoma, head and neck, liver or kidney cancer. The gene calls are TRBV7-8 and TRBJ2-5, with 11 bases aligning to TRBD1. This specimen was CD4+ or CD8+ T cells sorted from blood, taken in a trial of the OX40 agonist ivuxolimab. The CDR3 reads CASSYEWTGGETQYF. The CDR3, as DNA: TGTGCCAGCAGCTATGAATGGACAGGGGGCGAGACCCAGTACTTC.